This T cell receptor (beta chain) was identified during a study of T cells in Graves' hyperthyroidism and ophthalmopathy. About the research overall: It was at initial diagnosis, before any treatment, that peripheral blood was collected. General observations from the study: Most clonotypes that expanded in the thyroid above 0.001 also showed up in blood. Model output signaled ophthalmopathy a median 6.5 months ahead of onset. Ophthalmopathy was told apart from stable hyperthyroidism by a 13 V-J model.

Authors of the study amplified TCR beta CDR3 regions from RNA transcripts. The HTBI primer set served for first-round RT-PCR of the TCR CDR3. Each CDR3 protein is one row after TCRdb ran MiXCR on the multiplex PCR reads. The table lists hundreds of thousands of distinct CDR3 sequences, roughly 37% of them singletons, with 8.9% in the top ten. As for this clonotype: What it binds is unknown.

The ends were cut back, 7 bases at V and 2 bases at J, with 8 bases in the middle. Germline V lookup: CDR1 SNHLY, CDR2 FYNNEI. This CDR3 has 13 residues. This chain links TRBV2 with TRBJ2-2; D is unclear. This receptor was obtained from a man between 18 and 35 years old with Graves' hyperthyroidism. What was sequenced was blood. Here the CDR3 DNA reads TGTGCCAGCATCGGGTTAAACACCGGGGAGCTGTTTTTT. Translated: CASIGLNTGELFF.